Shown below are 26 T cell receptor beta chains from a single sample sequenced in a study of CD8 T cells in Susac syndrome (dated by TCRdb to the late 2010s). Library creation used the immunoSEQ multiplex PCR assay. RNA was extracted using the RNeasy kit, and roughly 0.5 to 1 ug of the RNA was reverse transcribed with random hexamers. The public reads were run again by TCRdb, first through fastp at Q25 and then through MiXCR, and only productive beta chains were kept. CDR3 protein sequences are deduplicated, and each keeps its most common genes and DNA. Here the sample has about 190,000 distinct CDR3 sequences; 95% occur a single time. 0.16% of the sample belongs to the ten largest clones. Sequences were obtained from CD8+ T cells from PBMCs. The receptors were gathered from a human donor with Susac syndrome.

CDR3 in amino acids: CASTTDREDSNQPQHF. CDR3 sequence (DNA): TGTGCCAGTACCACAGACAGGGAAGATAGCAATCAGCCCCAGCATTTT. This chain connects TRBV19 to TRBJ1-5; 7 nucleotides match TRBD1. Trimming cost V 7 bases and J 0 bases; bases outside gene matches: 9. Per the germline V gene, CDR1 is LNHDA and CDR2 is SQIVND (reference sequence). The CDR3 runs 16 residues. Combining the CDR3 with reference TRBV19 and TRBJ1-5 gives the whole variable domain DGGITQSPKYLFRKEGQNVTLSCEQNLNHDAMYWYRQDPGQGLRLIYYSQIVNDFQKGDIAEGYSVSREKKESFPLTVTSAQKNPTAFYLCASTTDREDSNQPQHFGDGTRLSIL.

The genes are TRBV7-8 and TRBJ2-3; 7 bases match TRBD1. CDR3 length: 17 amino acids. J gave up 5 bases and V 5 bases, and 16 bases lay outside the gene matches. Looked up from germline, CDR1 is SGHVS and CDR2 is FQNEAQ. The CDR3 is CASSRRYRDSGGDTQYF. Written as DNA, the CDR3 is TGTGCCAGCAGCCGACGATACAGGGACAGTGGAGGAGATACGCAGTATTTT.

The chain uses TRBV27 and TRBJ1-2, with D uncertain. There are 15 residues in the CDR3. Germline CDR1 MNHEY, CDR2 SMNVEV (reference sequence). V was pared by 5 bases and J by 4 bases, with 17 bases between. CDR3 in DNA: TGTGCCAGCAGTCCCGGGGTTATGGGCATCTATGGCTACACCTTC. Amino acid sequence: CASSPGVMGIYGYTF.

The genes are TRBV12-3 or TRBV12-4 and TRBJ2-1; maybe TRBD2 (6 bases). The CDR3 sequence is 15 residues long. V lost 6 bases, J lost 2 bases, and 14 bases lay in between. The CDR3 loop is CASSSSGETYNEQFF. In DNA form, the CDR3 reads TGTGCCAGCAGCAGCTCGGGGGAGACCTACAATGAGCAGTTCTTC.

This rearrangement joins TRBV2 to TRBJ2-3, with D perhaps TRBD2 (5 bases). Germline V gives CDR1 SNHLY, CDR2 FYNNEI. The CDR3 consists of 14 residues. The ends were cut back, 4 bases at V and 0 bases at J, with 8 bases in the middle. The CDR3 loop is CASSVGSSTDTQYF. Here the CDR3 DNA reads TGTGCCAGCAGTGTGGGGAGTAGCACAGATACGCAGTATTTT. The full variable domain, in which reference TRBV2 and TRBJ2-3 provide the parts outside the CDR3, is EPEVTQTPSHQVTQMGQEVILRCVPISNHLYFYWYRQILGQKVEFLVSFYNNEISEKSEIFDDQFSVERPDGSNFTLKIRSTKLEDSAMYFCASSVGSSTDTQYFGPGTRLTVL.

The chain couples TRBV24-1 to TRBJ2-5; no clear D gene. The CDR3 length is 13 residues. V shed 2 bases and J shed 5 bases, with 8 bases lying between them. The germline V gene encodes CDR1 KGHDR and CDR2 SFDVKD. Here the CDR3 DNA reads TGTGCCACCAGTGATTCTAGTCGGGAGACCCAGTACTTC. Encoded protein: CATSDSSRETQYF.

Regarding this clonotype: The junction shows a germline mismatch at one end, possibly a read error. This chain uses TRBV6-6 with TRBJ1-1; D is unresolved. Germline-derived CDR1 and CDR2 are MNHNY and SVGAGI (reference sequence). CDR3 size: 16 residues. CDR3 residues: CASSHSGGLTNTEAFF. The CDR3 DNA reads TGTGCCAGCAGTCACTCGGGTGGGCTTACGAACACTGAAGCTTTCTTT.

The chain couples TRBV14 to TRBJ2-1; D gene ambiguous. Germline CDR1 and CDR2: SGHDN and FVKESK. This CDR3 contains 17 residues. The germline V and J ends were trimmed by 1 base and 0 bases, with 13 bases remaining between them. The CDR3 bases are TGTGCCAGCAGCCAAGTCGATTGGGCGAGCTCCTACAATGAGCAGTTCTTC. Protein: CASSQVDWASSYNEQFF.

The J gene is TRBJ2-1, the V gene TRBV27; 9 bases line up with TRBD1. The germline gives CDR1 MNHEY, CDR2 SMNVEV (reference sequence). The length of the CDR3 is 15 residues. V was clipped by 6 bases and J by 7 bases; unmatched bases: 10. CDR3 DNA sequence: TGTGCCAGCAGAGCCACCGGGACAGGGAGAAATGAGCAGTTCTTC. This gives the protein CASRATGTGRNEQFF.

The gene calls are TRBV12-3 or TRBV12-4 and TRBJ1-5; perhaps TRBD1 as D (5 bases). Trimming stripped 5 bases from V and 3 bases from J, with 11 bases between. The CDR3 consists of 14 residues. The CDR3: CASSAGTTNQPQHF. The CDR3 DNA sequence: TGTGCCAGCAGTGCCGGGACTACCAATCAGCCCCAGCATTTT.

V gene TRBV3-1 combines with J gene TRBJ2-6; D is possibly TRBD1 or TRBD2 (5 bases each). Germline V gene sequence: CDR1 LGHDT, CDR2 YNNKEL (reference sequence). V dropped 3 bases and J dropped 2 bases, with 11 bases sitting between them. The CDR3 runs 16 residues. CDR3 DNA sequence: TGTGCCAGCAGCCAGGAAAAGGGACCTGGGGCCAACGTCCTGACTTTC. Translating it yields CASSQEKGPGANVLTF.

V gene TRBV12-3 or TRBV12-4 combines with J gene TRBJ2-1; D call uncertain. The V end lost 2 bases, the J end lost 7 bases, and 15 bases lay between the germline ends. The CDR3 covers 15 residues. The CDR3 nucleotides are TGTGCCAGCAGTTTAAAACCCCCTATGGGTAATGAGCAGTTCTTC. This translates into CASSLKPPMGNEQFF.

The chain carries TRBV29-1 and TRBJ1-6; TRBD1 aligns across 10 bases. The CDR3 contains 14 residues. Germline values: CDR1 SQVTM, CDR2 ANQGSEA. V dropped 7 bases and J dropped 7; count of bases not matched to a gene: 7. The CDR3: CSARQGAENSPLHF. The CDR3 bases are TGCAGCGCCCGACAGGGGGCAGAGAATTCACCCCTCCACTTT.

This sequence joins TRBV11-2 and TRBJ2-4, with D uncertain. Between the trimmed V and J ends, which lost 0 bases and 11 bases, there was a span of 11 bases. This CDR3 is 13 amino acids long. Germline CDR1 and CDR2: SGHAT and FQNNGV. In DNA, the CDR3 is TGTGCCAGCAGCTTAGATAATGGGGTCGTTCAGTACTTC. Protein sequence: CASSLDNGVVQYF.

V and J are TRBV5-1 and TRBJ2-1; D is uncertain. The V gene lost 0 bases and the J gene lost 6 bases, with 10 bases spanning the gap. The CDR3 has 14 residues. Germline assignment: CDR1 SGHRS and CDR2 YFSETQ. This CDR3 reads CASSLVAGSNEQFF. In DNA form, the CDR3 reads TGCGCCAGCAGCTTGGTTGCAGGAAGCAATGAGCAGTTCTTC. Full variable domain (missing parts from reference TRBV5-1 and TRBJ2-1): KAGVTQTPRYLIKTRGQQVTLSCSPISGHRSVSWYQQTPGQGLQFLFEYFSETQRNKGNFPGRFSGRQFSNSRSEMNVSTLELGDSALYLCASSLVAGSNEQFFGPGTRLTVL.

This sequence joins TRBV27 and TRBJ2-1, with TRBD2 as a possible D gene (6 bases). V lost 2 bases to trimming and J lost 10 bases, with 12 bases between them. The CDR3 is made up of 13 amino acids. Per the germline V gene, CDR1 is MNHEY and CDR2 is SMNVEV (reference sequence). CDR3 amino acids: CASSLGSAGEQFF. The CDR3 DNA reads TGTGCCAGCAGTTTAGGTTCAGCGGGCGAGCAGTTCTTC.

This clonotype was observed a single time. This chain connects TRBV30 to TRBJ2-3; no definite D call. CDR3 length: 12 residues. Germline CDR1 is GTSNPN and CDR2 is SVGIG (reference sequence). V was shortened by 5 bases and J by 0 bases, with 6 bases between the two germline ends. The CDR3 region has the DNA TGTGCCTGGGGACCGAGCACAGATACGCAGTATTTT. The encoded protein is CAWGPSTDTQYF.

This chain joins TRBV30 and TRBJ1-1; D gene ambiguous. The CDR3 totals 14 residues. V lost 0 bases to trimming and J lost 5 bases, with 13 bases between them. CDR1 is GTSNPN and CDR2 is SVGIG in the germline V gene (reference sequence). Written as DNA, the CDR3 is TGTGCCTGGAGTGTCCTAGGGTCCGAAACTGAAGCTTTCTTT. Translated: CAWSVLGSETEAFF.

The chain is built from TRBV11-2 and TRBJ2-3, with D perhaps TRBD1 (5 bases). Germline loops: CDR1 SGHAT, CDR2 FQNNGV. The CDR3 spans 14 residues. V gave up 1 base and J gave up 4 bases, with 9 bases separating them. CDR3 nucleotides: TGTGCCAGCAGCTTAGTGGCAGGGTCAGATACGCAGTATTTT. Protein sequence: CASSLVAGSDTQYF.

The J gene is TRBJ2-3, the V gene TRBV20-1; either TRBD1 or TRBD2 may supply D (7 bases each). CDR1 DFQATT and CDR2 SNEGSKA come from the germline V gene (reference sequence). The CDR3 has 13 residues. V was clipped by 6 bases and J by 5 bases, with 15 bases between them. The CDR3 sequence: CSAFAGGGDTQYF. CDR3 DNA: TGCAGTGCGTTCGCAGGGGGGGGAGATACGCAGTATTTT.

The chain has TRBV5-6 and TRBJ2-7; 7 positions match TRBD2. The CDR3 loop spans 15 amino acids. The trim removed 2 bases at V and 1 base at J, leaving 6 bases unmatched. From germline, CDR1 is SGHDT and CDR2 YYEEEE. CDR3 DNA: TGTGCCAGCAGCTTCTTAGCGGGTAGTTCCTACGAGCAGTACTTC. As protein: CASSFLAGSSYEQYF. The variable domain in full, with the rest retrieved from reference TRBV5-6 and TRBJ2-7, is DAGVTQSPTHLIKTRGQQVTLRCSPKSGHDTVSWYQQALGQGPQFIFQYYEEEERQRGNFPDRFSGHQFPNYSSELNVNALLLGDSALYLCASSFLAGSSYEQYFGPGTRLTVT.

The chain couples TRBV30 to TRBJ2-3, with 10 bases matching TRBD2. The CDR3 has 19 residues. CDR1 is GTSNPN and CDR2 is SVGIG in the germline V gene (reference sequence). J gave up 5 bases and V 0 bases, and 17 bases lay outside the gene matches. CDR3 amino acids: CAWSVLPSGGARNRDTQYF. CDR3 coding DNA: TGTGCCTGGAGTGTACTCCCCAGCGGGGGGGCCCGTAATAGAGATACGCAGTATTTT.

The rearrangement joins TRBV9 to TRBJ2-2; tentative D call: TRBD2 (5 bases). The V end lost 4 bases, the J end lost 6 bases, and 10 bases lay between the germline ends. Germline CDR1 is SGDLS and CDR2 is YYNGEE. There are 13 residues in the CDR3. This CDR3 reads CASSRSGAGELFF. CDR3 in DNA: TGTGCCAGCAGCCGTTCCGGGGCCGGGGAGCTGTTTTTT. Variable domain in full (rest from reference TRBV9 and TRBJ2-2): DSGVTQTPKHLITATGQRVTLRCSPRSGDLSVYWYQQSLDQGLQFLIQYYNGEERAKGNILERFSAQQFPDLHSELNLSSLELGDSALYFCASSRSGAGELFFGEGSRLTVL.

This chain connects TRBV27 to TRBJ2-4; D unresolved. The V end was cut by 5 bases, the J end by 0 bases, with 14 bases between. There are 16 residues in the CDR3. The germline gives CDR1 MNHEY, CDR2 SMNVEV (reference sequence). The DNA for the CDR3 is TGTGCCAGCAGTCCTCAGAGTAACTTAGCCAAAAACATTCAGTACTTC. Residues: CASSPQSNLAKNIQYF.

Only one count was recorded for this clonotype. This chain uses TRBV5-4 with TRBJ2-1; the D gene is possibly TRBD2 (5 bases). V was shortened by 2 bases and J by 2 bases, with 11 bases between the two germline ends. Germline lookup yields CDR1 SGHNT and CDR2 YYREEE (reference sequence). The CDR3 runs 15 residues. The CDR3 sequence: CASSLRGSAYNEQFF. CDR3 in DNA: TGTGCCAGCAGCTTACGAGGGAGCGCCTACAATGAGCAGTTCTTC. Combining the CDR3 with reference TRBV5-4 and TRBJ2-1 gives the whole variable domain ETGVTQSPTHLIKTRGQQVTLRCSSQSGHNTVSWYQQALGQGPQFIFQYYREEENGRGNFPPRFSGLQFPNYSSELNVNALELDDSALYLCASSLRGSAYNEQFFGPGTRLTVL.

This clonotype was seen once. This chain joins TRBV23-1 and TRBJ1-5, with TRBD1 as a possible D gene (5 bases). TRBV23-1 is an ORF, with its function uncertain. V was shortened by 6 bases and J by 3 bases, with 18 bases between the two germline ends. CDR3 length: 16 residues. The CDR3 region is CASSPSPEQDNQPQHF. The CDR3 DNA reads TGCGCCAGCAGCCCATCCCCCGAACAGGACAATCAGCCCCAGCATTTT.